The rows below give T cell receptor beta chains drawn from one sample of a study of blood T cells in healthy people across ages. TCRdb reprocessed the 5' RACE reads with MiXCR, giving one entry per CDR3 protein. This table has around 1,700,000 distinct CDR3 sequences, under 30% appearing once. The specimen sequenced was blood. All receptors derive from a woman in her 30s in good health. CDR3s include the opening cysteine and the closing phenylalanine or tryptophan. Each record gives: clone size, D gene, V gene, J gene, CDR3 length, CDR3 protein, CDR3 DNA. The D gene is left open where the match is weak. Expanded clones are given a class, and other clones once, few, many or no size at all.

many	.	TRBV4-1	TRBJ1-6	14	CASSQDLRNSPLHF	TGCGCCAGCAGCCAAGATTTGAGAAATTCACCCCTCCACTTT
once	.	TRBV5-5	TRBJ2-4	12	CAGSLSLNIQYF	TGTGCCGGCAGCTTGTCCCTAAACATTCAGTACTTC
.	.	TRBV25-1	TRBJ1-1	14	CASNPAGLNTEAFF	TGTGCCAGCAACCCCGCGGGGTTGAACACTGAAGCTTTCTTT
.	TRBD1	TRBV20-1	TRBJ1-5	14	CSATRTGLNQPQHF	TGCAGTGCTACTAGGACAGGTCTGAATCAGCCCCAGCATTTT
few	.	TRBV7-6	TRBJ2-1	12	CASSFLSSEQFF	TGTGCCAGCAGCTTTCTGTCTAGTGAGCAGTTCTTC
.	.	TRBV2	TRBJ1-6	16	CASSASSGRINSPLHF	TGTGCCAGCAGCGCCTCCTCAGGGCGGATAAATTCACCCCTCCACTTT
many	.	TRBV29-1	TRBJ2-7	13	CSGTGTESYEQYF	TGCAGCGGTACCGGGACGGAGTCCTACGAGCAGTACTTC
.	.	TRBV20-1	TRBJ1-1	16	CSARDPRGGADTEAFF	TGCAGTGCTAGAGACCCGAGAGGGGGGGCCGACACTGAAGCTTTCTTT
.	.	TRBV5-1	TRBJ2-1	16	CASSLEGEGYYNEQFF	TGCGCCAGCAGCTTGGAAGGAGAGGGGTATTACAATGAGCAGTTCTTC
few	.	TRBV6-1	TRBJ1-1	14	CASTEVGGSTEAFF	TGTGCCAGCACTGAAGTGGGTGGGAGCACTGAAGCTTTCTTT
once	.	TRBV12-3/TRBV12-4	TRBJ1-1	14	CASRAGHLRTEAFF	TGTGCCAGCAGAGCGGGACACTTGAGGACTGAAGCTTTCTTT
many	.	TRBV29-1	TRBJ2-7	14	CSVDLRGYSYEQYF	TGCAGCGTTGATCTCCGGGGGTACTCCTACGAGCAGTACTTC
.	TRBD2	TRBV12-3/TRBV12-4	TRBJ2-1	16	CASSFGRGASYNEQFF	TGTGCCAGCAGTTTTGGGCGGGGGGCCTCCTACAATGAGCAGTTCTTC
few	.	TRBV27	TRBJ2-6	15	CASRSRVRGANVLTF	TGTGCCAGCAGATCCCGGGTGAGGGGGGCCAACGTCCTGACTTTC
.	.	TRBV5-1	TRBJ2-3	16	CASSSGPGYGTDTQYF	TGCGCCAGCAGCTCTGGACCGGGCTACGGCACAGATACGCAGTATTTT
.	TRBD1	TRBV16	TRBJ1-2	14	CASSQSTGGSGYTF	TGTGCCAGCAGCCAATCGACAGGGGGGAGCGGCTACACCTTC
.	TRBD1	TRBV6-1	TRBJ1-3	15	CASSVTGGSGNTIYF	TGTGCCAGCAGTGTAACAGGGGGCTCTGGAAACACCATATATTTT
.	.	TRBV6-6	TRBJ1-2	15	CASSYPSGPVYGYTF	TGTGCCAGCAGTTACCCTTCAGGGCCCGTCTATGGCTACACCTTC
.	.	TRBV5-6	TRBJ2-1	12	CASTGARSQQFF	TGTGCCAGCACCGGCGCACGTTCGCAGCAGTTCTTC
few	TRBD1	TRBV20-1	TRBJ2-1	14	CSAFPDRAPNEQFF	TGCAGTGCATTCCCGGACAGGGCCCCCAATGAGCAGTTCTTC